The TCR beta chain described here comes from a study of blood T cell repertoires in COVID-19. About the study: Material from acute and convalescent COVID-19 was sourced from the United States, Italy and Spain. PBMCs, B-cell-depleted T cells, or T cells were the source of the cDNA or gDNA that made up the material.

Per the authors' pipeline: Amplification of reference gene primers provided the estimated nucleated cell counts. Profiled with immunoSEQ multiplex PCR; TCRdb holds only in-frame clones, not every one. The V and J calls and the clone size are those of that table, but D and trimming were determined from the DNA. Of 60,000 to 65,000 clones listed, 76% are singletons. V lost 0 bases and J lost 5; bases outside the gene matches: 6. Germline V CDR1 and CDR2: GTSNPN, SVGIG (reference sequence). The CDR3 loop spans 15 amino acids. The J gene is TRBJ2-7, the V gene TRBV30; 11 bases are a match to TRBD1. The material sequenced was peripheral blood. This TCR was sampled from an elderly woman with acute or convalescent COVID-19. The CDR3 DNA follows: TGTGCCTGGAGTGTACCGGACAGGGGGCAAGACGAGCAGTACTTC. Translation gives CAWSVPDRGQDEQYF.